The T cell receptor beta chain under discussion was sequenced for a study of cytomegalovirus exposure and HLA in healthy donors. There are 14 residues in the CDR3. The germline V gene encodes CDR1 SEHNR and CDR2 FQNEAQ (reference sequence). Between the trimmed V and J ends, which lost 5 bases and 6 bases, there was a span of 13 bases. In the PCR, 60 Vbeta and 13 Jbeta primers were used. TCRdb keeps only in-frame clones here, not all; method: immunoSEQ multiplex PCR. The sample carries approximately 180,000 clones, around four fifths recorded once. The sequencing input was PBMCs. The chain recombines TRBV7-9 with TRBJ2-2; D not certain. This TCR derives from a woman aged 55-75 years in good health and CMV-seropositive. CDR3 DNA: TGTGCCAGCAGCCCCCCGAGAGGCGCCGGGGAGCTGTTTTTT. Translating gives CASSPPRGAGELFF.